This T cell receptor (beta chain) was recorded in a study of cytomegalovirus exposure and HLA in healthy donors. Background on the study: A previous analysis identified 90 million to 140 million unique TCR beta sequences derived from around 200 million T cells.

Whole-study results and caveats: Three chains linked to CMV were shown in vitro to be specific for CMV antigens.

It was with 60 Vbeta and 13 Jbeta primers that the PCR ran. Using immunoSEQ multiplex PCR, the repertoire was profiled, and TCRdb retains in-frame clones only, with some absent. The record lists some 70,000 clones, of which the ten most abundant hold under 3%. As for the donors, each was a healthy bone marrow donor. Details on this clone: Its antigen is unidentified.

Trimming stripped 3 bases from V and 2 bases from J, with 11 bases between. Per the germline V gene, CDR1 is SGHTA and CDR2 is FQGTGA. CDR3 size: 14 residues. The V and J genes are TRBV7-3 and TRBJ2-7; a possible D gene is TRBD2 (6 bases). The sequence came from a man in his forties in good health and CMV-seronegative. Sample: PBMCs. The CDR3 nucleotides are TGTGCCAGCAGCTTCATCGGGGGTCCCTACGAGCAGTACTTC. The encoded protein is CASSFIGGPYEQYF.